Presented here are 30 T cell receptor beta chains from one specimen sequenced in a study of blood T cells in healthy people across ages. PCR was performed a second time for about 7 to 11 cycles using a sample-barcoded 5' primer and a J-beta primer mix. MiXCR, applied by TCRdb to the 5' RACE reads, yields one record per CDR3 protein. The table lists about 1.1 million distinct CDR3 sequences, approximately 38% of them singletons, with less than 15% in the top ten. Specimen: blood. These receptors were obtained from a man aged 18 to 29 in good health.

The V gene is TRBV28, the J gene TRBJ2-1, with a tentative D call TRBD2 (6 bases). Germline assignment: CDR1 MDHEN and CDR2 SYDVKM. CDR3 length: 17 residues. Trimming removed 8 bases from V and 0 bases from J, with 20 bases in between. DNA of the CDR3: TGTGCCAGCCACCTAAAGCGGGCACAGAGCTCCTACAATGAGCAGTTCTTC. This sequence encodes CASHLKRAQSSYNEQFF. Using reference TRBV28 and TRBJ2-1 for the parts outside the CDR3, the full variable domain is DVKVTQSSRYLVKRTGEKVFLECVQDMDHENMFWYRQDPGLGLRLIYFSYDVKMKEKGDIPEGYSVSREKKERFSLILESASTNQTSMYLCASHLKRAQSSYNEQFFGPGTRLTVL.

DNA for the CDR3: TGTGCCAGCCGGGGATACCTTGGGGAAACCTACGAGCAGTACTTC. Encoded protein: CASRGYLGETYEQYF. The rearrangement links TRBV27 to TRBJ2-7; D is possibly TRBD2 (5 bases). CDR3 length: 15 residues. Germline V gene sequence: CDR1 MNHEY, CDR2 SMNVEV (reference sequence). Between the trimmed V and J ends, which lost 8 bases and 2 bases, there was a span of 19 bases.

This chain uses TRBV6-5 with TRBJ1-6; TRBD1 might be the D (6 bases). Between the trimmed V and J ends, which lost 6 bases and 3 bases, there was a span of 12 bases. The CDR3 consists of 15 residues. Germline V gene data show CDR1 as MNHEY and CDR2 as SVGAGI. The CDR3 DNA reads as TGTGCCAGCAGACCAGGGGAACACTATAATTCACCCCTCCACTTT. Translating gives CASRPGEHYNSPLHF.

In its sample, this clonotype was seen once. V and J are TRBV5-1 and TRBJ2-2; unclear D gene. This CDR3 has 17 residues. Between the trimmed V and J ends, which lost 3 bases and 4 bases, there was a span of 19 bases. Germline CDR1 is SGHRS and CDR2 is YFSETQ. This CDR3 reads CASSSGWRTGSTGELFF. The CDR3 DNA sequence: TGCGCCAGCAGCTCCGGGTGGCGAACCGGGTCCACCGGGGAGCTGTTTTTT.

CDR3 nucleotide sequence: TGTGCCAGCAGATCTCCGGGACAGGGGAACGGCTACACCTTC. It encodes CASRSPGQGNGYTF. This chain connects TRBV27 to TRBJ1-2; 10 nucleotides line up with TRBD1. The V gene's germline CDR1 is MNHEY and CDR2 SMNVEV (reference sequence). The CDR3 is 14 residues long. V dropped 6 bases and J dropped 8; count of bases not matched to a gene: 9.

The rearrangement links TRBV7-9 to TRBJ2-2; D gene unclear. The germline CDR1 and CDR2 sequences are SEHNR and FQNEAQ (reference sequence). Trimming took off 5 bases at V and 4 bases at J, with 5 bases between the two ends. This CDR3 comprises 12 residues. The CDR3 spells CASSVLTGELFF. The CDR3 DNA sequence: TGTGCCAGCAGCGTCCTCACCGGGGAGCTGTTTTTT.

The rearrangement uses TRBV10-3 and TRBJ2-7, with 8 bases lining up with TRBD2. CDR1 is ENHRY, CDR2 SYGVKD, per germline. V shed 2 bases and J 2 bases; nucleotides not matched to a gene: 5. The CDR3 is 15 amino acids. The CDR3: CAISEVAGPPYEQYF. The CDR3 region has the DNA TGTGCCATCAGTGAGGTAGCGGGGCCACCCTACGAGCAGTACTTC.

The chain couples TRBV2 to TRBJ1-6; 7 bases align to TRBD1. This CDR3 comprises 14 residues. Unmatched junction bases numbered 4, after V lost 4 bases and J lost 7 bases. Germline loops: CDR1 SNHLY, CDR2 FYNNEI. CDR3 nucleotide sequence: TGTGCCAGCAGTGGGGACAGAACAAATTCACCCCTCCACTTT. It encodes CASSGDRTNSPLHF. Full variable domain (missing parts from reference TRBV2 and TRBJ1-6): EPEVTQTPSHQVTQMGQEVILRCVPISNHLYFYWYRQILGQKVEFLVSFYNNEISEKSEIFDDQFSVERPDGSNFTLKIRSTKLEDSAMYFCASSGDRTNSPLHFGNGTRLTVT.

In this sample, this clonotype turned up a few times. The genes are TRBV9 and TRBJ2-1; 10 bases align to TRBD2. V shed 0 bases and J 8 bases; nucleotides not matched to a gene: 5. Germline lookup yields CDR1 SGDLS and CDR2 YYNGEE. This CDR3 has 15 amino acids. The CDR3: CASSVGGTSAHEQFF. CDR3 DNA sequence: TGTGCCAGCAGCGTAGGTGGGACTAGCGCCCATGAGCAGTTCTTC.

The chain uses TRBV29-1 and TRBJ2-1; TRBD1 agrees at 7 bases. This CDR3 has 13 residues. The germline gives CDR1 SQVTM, CDR2 ANQGSEA. Germline trimming cut 8 bases from V and 4 bases from J; bases unmatched to any gene: 8. The CDR3 region has the DNA TGCAGCACTGACAGGGATAGTTACAATGAGCAGTTCTTC. It codes for CSTDRDSYNEQFF.

The chain couples TRBV4-3 to TRBJ1-1; 7 bases agree with TRBD1. The CDR3 length is 16 residues. Germline CDR1 LGHNA, CDR2 YSLEER. After removal of 1 base from V and 3 bases from J, the junction contained 8 bases not matched to a gene. CDR3 DNA sequence: TGCGCCAGCAGCCAAGGACAGGGAGAGGGGGACACTGAAGCTTTCTTT. Translating gives CASSQGQGEGDTEAFF.

This clonotype was recorded a few times. The chain joins TRBV12-5 to TRBJ1-1; TRBD1 agrees at 7 bases. The CDR3 has 14 amino acids. The V gene end was trimmed by 4 bases and the J gene end by 5 bases; junction bases not matched to a gene: 7. Germline-derived CDR1 and CDR2 are LGHNT and FRNRAP. Here the CDR3 DNA reads TGTGCTAGTGGTTCACGAGGGGGCGAGACTGAAGCTTTCTTT. It yields the protein CASGSRGGETEAFF.

The chain employs TRBV6-5 and TRBJ2-3, with TRBD2 matching over 7 bases. The J segment lost 1 base and the V segment lost 6 bases, leaving 4 bases of the junction unmatched. The germline CDR1 and CDR2 sequences are MNHEY and SVGAGI. The CDR3 is 14 amino acids. CDR3 loop: CASRLTSGTDTQYF. CDR3 nucleotides: TGTGCCAGCAGACTCACTAGCGGCACAGATACGCAGTATTTT.

As to this clonotype: The germline gene is not matched at one end of the junction; a read error may be the cause. This chain links TRBV5-1 with TRBJ2-1, with 8 nucleotides matching TRBD1. The CDR3 has 16 amino acids. CDR1 SGHRS and CDR2 YFSETQ come from the germline V gene. This CDR3 is CASRSDRAPPRNEQLF. Here the CDR3 DNA reads TGCGCCAGCAGGTCGGACAGGGCCCCCCCTAGGAATGAGCAGTTGTTC.

This clonotype was found a few times. The chain carries TRBV2 and TRBJ1-1, with D possibly matching TRBD1 (6 bases). Trimming shortened V by 11 bases and J by 0 bases, and 7 bases separated the two germline ends. The CDR3 sequence is 11 residues long. The V gene's germline CDR1 is SNHLY and CDR2 FYNNEI. The CDR3 DNA reads TGTGCCTGGGGGCTGAACACTGAAGCTTTCTTT. Its protein product is CAWGLNTEAFF.

This clonotype was found a few times. V is TRBV12-3 or TRBV12-4 and J is TRBJ2-1; D remains ambiguous. V lost 4 bases, J lost 5 bases, and 9 bases lay in between. The CDR3 sequence is 13 residues long. CDR3 in amino acids: CASSSSANNEQFF. The CDR3 nucleotides read TGTGCCAGCAGTTCTTCTGCTAACAATGAGCAGTTCTTC.

A remark on this clonotype: This may come from a read error, since a much larger clone is one base off. The chain joins TRBV6-1 to TRBJ2-4, with D perhaps being TRBD1 or TRBD2 (5 bases each). TRBJ2-7 matches the DNA end more closely, so the J call is doubtful. There are 12 residues in the CDR3. Germline-derived CDR1 and CDR2 are MNHNS and SASEGT. The CDR3 reads CASRGERYEQYF. CDR3 DNA: TGTGCCAGCAGGGGGGAAAGGTACGAGCAGTACTTC.

This clonotype turned up a few times. The rearrangement joins TRBV7-9 to TRBJ1-2; D possibly corresponds to TRBD1 (6 bases). V was shortened by 2 bases and J by 6 bases, with 10 bases between the two germline ends. The CDR3 has 13 residues. Germline V lookup: CDR1 SEHNR, CDR2 FQNEAQ (reference sequence). CDR3 sequence: CASSLFTGNGYTF. The CDR3 DNA follows: TGTGCCAGCAGCTTATTTACAGGGAATGGCTACACCTTC.

This clonotype turned up a few times. The rearrangement links TRBV7-2 to TRBJ1-2; no definite D call. Germline CDR1 SGHTA, CDR2 FQGNSA. The V end lost 5 bases, the J end lost 6 bases, and 22 bases lay between the germline ends. The CDR3 has 16 residues. The CDR3 sequence: CASSPTDIWLQDGYTF. DNA for the CDR3: TGTGCCAGCAGCCCCACCGACATCTGGCTCCAGGATGGCTACACCTTC.

This clonotype occurred a few times. J is TRBJ2-5 and V is TRBV6-1, with D perhaps given as TRBD1 or TRBD2 (5 bases each). The CDR3 extends over 13 amino acids. V was clipped by 9 bases and J by 3 bases, with 14 bases between them. Germline CDR1 MNHNS, CDR2 SASEGT. This CDR3 reads CASTWGLEETQYF. The CDR3 bases are TGTGCCAGTACTTGGGGGTTGGAAGAGACCCAGTACTTC.

This clonotype was found a few times. This chain connects TRBV7-2 to TRBJ1-1, with 9 bases that match TRBD1. The V and J ends lost 1 base and 6 bases, in that order; junction bases with no gene match: 3. The CDR3 spans 14 residues. The V gene's germline CDR1 is SGHTA and CDR2 FQGNSA. CDR3 residues: CASSLDRGRAEAFF. CDR3 DNA sequence: TGTGCCAGCAGCTTAGACAGGGGGCGGGCTGAAGCTTTCTTT.

J is TRBJ2-1 and V is TRBV6-1, with a tentative D call TRBD1 (5 bases). Germline V CDR1 and CDR2: MNHNS, SASEGT. V lost 2 bases, J lost 0 bases, and 14 bases lay in between. The CDR3 runs 17 residues. The CDR3 nucleotides read TGTGCCAGCAGTGAACGCCCCCAGGGTCCCTCCTACAATGAGCAGTTCTTC. Translating gives CASSERPQGPSYNEQFF.

This clonotype was seen a few times. The V gene is TRBV6-2 or TRBV6-3, the J gene TRBJ2-3, with 13 bases that match TRBD2. The J segment lost 2 bases and the V segment lost 5 bases, leaving 13 bases of the junction unmatched. The V gene's germline CDR1 is MNHEY and CDR2 SVGEGT. The CDR3 is made up of 19 amino acids. In DNA form, the CDR3 reads TGTGCCAGCAGTCCAGGACTAGCGGGGGACATCTTGCACACAGATACGCAGTATTTT. Amino acids: CASSPGLAGDILHTDTQYF.

This clonotype occurred a few times. Relative to the germline gene, one junction end is altered; a read error may explain this. The chain carries TRBV3-1 and TRBJ2-3, with TRBD2 identical over 9 bases. CDR1 and CDR2 from the germline V gene are LGHDT and YNNKEL (reference sequence). The CDR3 loop spans 13 amino acids. The CDR3 DNA follows: TGTGCCACCAGCGGACTAGCGACCTATACGCAGTATTTT. This gives the protein CATSGLATYTQYF.

This clonotype was seen repeatedly, ten times or more. The chain is built from TRBV12-3 or TRBV12-4 and TRBJ1-2; possibly TRBD1 for D (6 bases). The CDR3 length is 14 residues. The germline V and J ends were trimmed by 5 bases and 7 bases, with 17 bases remaining between them. The CDR3 region has the DNA TGTGCCAGCAGTCTCCGTCACCGGGGGCTTGGCTACACCTTC. This translates into CASSLRHRGLGYTF.

Note on this clonotype: Germline is not matched at one junction end, which may reflect a read error. The chain uses TRBV4-2 and TRBJ2-1, with a possible D match to TRBD2 (5 bases). The germline gives CDR1 LGHNA, CDR2 YNFKEQ. The CDR3 has 16 amino acids. CDR3 in amino acids: CAGSQAGPAGYNEQFF. The CDR3 nucleotides read TGTGCCGGCAGCCAGGCCGGGCCCGCGGGCTACAATGAGCAGTTCTTC.

This clonotype came up a few times. This chain connects TRBV14 to TRBJ1-1; weak D call: TRBD1 (6 bases). This CDR3 is 15 amino acids long. Germline CDR1 reads SGHDN; CDR2 reads FVKESK. V gave up 1 base and J gave up 4 bases, with 13 bases separating them. In DNA form, the CDR3 reads TGTGCCAGCAGCCAAGTGGCAGGGGTGGGCACTGAAGCTTTCTTT. It codes for CASSQVAGVGTEAFF.

This clonotype was detected a few times. This rearrangement joins TRBV20-1 to TRBJ2-5; 9 bases line up with TRBD2. The ends lost 6 bases at V and 2 bases at J; junction bases unmatched: 10. The CDR3 extends over 15 amino acids. Germline V CDR1 and CDR2: DFQATT, SNEGSKA (reference sequence). The CDR3 sequence is CSAPSLAGIQETQYF. The CDR3 DNA is TGCAGTGCACCATCCCTAGCGGGGATACAAGAGACCCAGTACTTC.

The chain joins TRBV4-3 to TRBJ2-7; no clear D gene. Germline V gene data show CDR1 as LGHNA and CDR2 as YSLEER. Trimming removed 1 base from V and 1 base from J, with 11 bases in between. This CDR3 comprises 15 residues. The CDR3, as DNA: TGCGCCAGCAGCCAAGTTGGAAATCCATCCTACGAGCAGTACTTC. Amino acid sequence: CASSQVGNPSYEQYF.

This chain joins TRBV7-9 and TRBJ2-5; D may correspond to TRBD1 or TRBD2 (5 bases each). Germline loops: CDR1 SEHNR, CDR2 FQNEAQ (reference sequence). This CDR3 has 13 amino acids. Trimming took 5 bases from V and 4 from J, leaving 11 bases between them. CDR3 in amino acids: CASSRDGGETQYF. CDR3 nucleotides: TGTGCCAGCAGCAGGGATGGGGGAGAGACCCAGTACTTC.